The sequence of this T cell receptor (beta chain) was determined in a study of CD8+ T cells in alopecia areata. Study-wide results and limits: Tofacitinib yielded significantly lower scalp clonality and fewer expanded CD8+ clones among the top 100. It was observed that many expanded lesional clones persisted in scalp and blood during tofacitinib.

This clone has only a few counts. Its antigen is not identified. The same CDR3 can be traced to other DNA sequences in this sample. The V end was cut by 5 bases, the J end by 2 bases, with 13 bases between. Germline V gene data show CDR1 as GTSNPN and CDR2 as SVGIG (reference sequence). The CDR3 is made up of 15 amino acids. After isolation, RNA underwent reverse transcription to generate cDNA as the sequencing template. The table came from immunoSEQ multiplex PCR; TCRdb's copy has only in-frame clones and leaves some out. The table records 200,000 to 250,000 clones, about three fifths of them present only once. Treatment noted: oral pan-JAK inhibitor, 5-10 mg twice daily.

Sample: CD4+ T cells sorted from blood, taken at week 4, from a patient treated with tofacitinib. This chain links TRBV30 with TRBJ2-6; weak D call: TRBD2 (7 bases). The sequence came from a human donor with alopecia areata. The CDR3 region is CAWRGGGAGANVLTF. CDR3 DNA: TGTGCCTGGCGTGGAGGGGGGGCTGGGGCCAACGTCCTGACTTTC.